This T cell receptor (beta chain) was sequenced in a study of blood T cell repertoires in COVID-19. The CDR3 is 16 amino acids. Germline-derived CDR1 and CDR2 are SGHRS and YFSETQ. The V gene lost 2 bases and the J gene lost 1 base, with 15 bases spanning the gap. The data were produced by immunoSEQ multiplex PCR, yet TCRdb's version contains in-frame clones alone and is incomplete. Altogether a few hundred thousand clones are present, around 80% being singletons, with the ten largest covering around 13%. The material sequenced was peripheral blood. This receptor was identified in a human donor in a cohort sampled during active COVID-19. The chain employs TRBV5-1 and TRBJ1-1; D perhaps matches TRBD1 (6 bases). The CDR3 DNA follows: TGCGCCAGCAGCTTAAGATCAGGGGCGCGGAACACTGAAGCTTTCTTT. Amino acids: CASSLRSGARNTEAFF. The variable domain in full, completed from reference TRBV5-1 and TRBJ1-1, reads KAGVTQTPRYLIKTRGQQVTLSCSPISGHRSVSWYQQTPGQGLQFLFEYFSETQRNKGNFPGRFSGRQFSNSRSEMNVSTLELGDSALYLCASSLRSGARNTEAFFGQGTRLTVV.